Shown below are 9 T cell receptor beta chains from a single sample sequenced in a study of immune evolution from preneoplasia to lung adenocarcinoma. Assay used: immunoSEQ multiplex PCR; TCRdb lists only in-frame clones, some missing. This table has some 4,000 clones, approximately 50% appearing once. Sequenced sample: FFPE normal lung tissue adjacent to the tumor. The receptors come from a person aged 50 to 59 with lung adenocarcinoma.

The chain joins TRBV4-2 to TRBJ1-2; TRBD1 aligns across 8 bases. The V and J ends lost 2 bases and 4 bases, in that order; junction bases with no gene match: 6. The CDR3 contains 15 residues. The germline V gene encodes CDR1 LGHNA and CDR2 YNFKEQ. The CDR3 is CASSQTGQGPYGYTF. The CDR3 DNA is TGTGCCAGCAGCCAAACTGGACAGGGACCCTATGGCTACACCTTC.

The J gene is TRBJ2-5, the V gene TRBV30; D unresolved. V shed 2 bases and J shed 5 bases, with 12 bases lying between them. This CDR3 is 13 amino acids long. Per the germline V gene, CDR1 is GTSNPN and CDR2 is SVGIG (reference sequence). CDR3 nucleotides: TGTGCCTGGAGTCTGACACCTGCGGAGACCCAGTACTTC. Amino acid sequence: CAWSLTPAETQYF.

This chain joins TRBV19 and TRBJ2-5, with D possibly being TRBD2 (6 bases). The germline V and J ends were trimmed by 5 bases and 1 base, with 8 bases remaining between them. Germline V lookup: CDR1 LNHDA, CDR2 SQIVND (reference sequence). The CDR3 has 13 residues. The CDR3 reads CASSGGAQETQYF. CDR3 DNA: TGTGCCAGTAGTGGCGGGGCCCAAGAGACCCAGTACTTC.

V gene TRBV25-1 combines with J gene TRBJ2-5; D is possibly TRBD2 (6 bases). The CDR3 runs to 14 residues. CDR1 and CDR2 from the germline V gene are MGHDK and SYGVNS. With 2 bases removed from V and 5 bases from J, the gap between germline ends came to 12 bases. The CDR3 region has the DNA TGTGCCAGCAGTGAAAACGGCGCGGGGGAGACCCAGTACTTC. Translation gives CASSENGAGETQYF.

This sequence joins TRBV4-1 and TRBJ1-1; TRBD1 matches at 8 bases. V shed 0 bases and J 3 bases; nucleotides not matched to a gene: 6. Looked up from germline, CDR1 is MGHRA and CDR2 is YSYEKL. This CDR3 has 16 amino acids. The CDR3 nucleotides are TGCGCCAGCAGCCAAGACGGGACAGGCTCCGACACTGAAGCTTTCTTT. This encodes CASSQDGTGSDTEAFF.

This clone has more than one count but fewer than ten. The gene calls are TRBV6-6 and TRBJ1-1, with 7 bases aligning to TRBD1. This CDR3 comprises 14 residues. The V segment lost 6 bases and the J segment 2 bases; nucleotides outside the gene matches: 6. Germline V lookup: CDR1 MNHNY, CDR2 SVGAGI (reference sequence). The CDR3 DNA follows: TGTGCCAGCAGGTCCGGACAGGACAACACTGAAGCTTTCTTT. As protein: CASRSGQDNTEAFF.

V usage is TRBV7-6 and J usage is TRBJ2-7; D uncertain. Germline-derived CDR1 and CDR2 are SGHVS and FNYEAQ. With 3 bases removed from V and 2 bases from J, the gap between germline ends came to 11 bases. The CDR3 has 14 amino acids. In DNA form, the CDR3 reads TGTGCCAGCAGCTTGTATGACCGCCCCTACGAGCAGTACTTC. It codes for CASSLYDRPYEQYF.

The chain recombines TRBV6-1 with TRBJ1-1; 7 bases are a match to TRBD1. CDR1 is MNHNS, CDR2 SASEGT, per germline. The V and J ends lost 4 bases and 7 bases, in that order; junction bases with no gene match: 6. The CDR3 totals 13 residues. CDR3 nucleotide sequence: TGTGCCAGCAGTGGAGACAGGGCGGGTGAAGCTTTCTTT. It encodes CASSGDRAGEAFF.

The chain links TRBV2 to TRBJ2-7; D is unclear. Trimming removed 6 bases at V and 2 bases at J, with 8 bases between. In germline, CDR1 is SNHLY, CDR2 FYNNEI. This CDR3 is built from 12 residues. The CDR3 loop is CASRVQAYEQYF. In DNA form, the CDR3 reads TGTGCCAGCAGGGTTCAGGCCTACGAGCAGTACTTC.